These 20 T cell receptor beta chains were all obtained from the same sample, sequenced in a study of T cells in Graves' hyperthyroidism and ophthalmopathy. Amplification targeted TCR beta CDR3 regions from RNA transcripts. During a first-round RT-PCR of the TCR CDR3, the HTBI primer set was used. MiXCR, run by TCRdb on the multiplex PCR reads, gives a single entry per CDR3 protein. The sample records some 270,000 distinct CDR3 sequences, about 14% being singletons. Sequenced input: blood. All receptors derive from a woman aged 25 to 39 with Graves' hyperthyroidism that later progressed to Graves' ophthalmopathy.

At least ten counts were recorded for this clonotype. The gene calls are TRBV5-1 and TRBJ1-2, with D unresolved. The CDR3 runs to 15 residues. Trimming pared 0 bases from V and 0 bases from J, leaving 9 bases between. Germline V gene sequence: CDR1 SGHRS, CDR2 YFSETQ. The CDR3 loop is CASSLAGSSNYGYTF. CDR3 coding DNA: TGCGCCAGCAGCTTGGCGGGCAGCTCTAACTATGGCTACACCTTC.

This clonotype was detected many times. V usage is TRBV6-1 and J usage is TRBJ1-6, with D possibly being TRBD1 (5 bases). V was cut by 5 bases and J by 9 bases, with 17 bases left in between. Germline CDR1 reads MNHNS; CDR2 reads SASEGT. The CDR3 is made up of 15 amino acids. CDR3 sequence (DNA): TGTGCCAGCAGTACAGGACAAGCCACCAGTTCACCCCTCCACTTT. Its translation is CASSTGQATSSPLHF.

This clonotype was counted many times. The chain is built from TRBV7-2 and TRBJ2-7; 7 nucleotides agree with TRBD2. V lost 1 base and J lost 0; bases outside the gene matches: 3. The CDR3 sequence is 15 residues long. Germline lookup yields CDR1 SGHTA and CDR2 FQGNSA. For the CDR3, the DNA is TGTGCCAGCAGCTTAGTGGCTAGCGGCTCCTACGAGCAGTACTTC. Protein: CASSLVASGSYEQYF.

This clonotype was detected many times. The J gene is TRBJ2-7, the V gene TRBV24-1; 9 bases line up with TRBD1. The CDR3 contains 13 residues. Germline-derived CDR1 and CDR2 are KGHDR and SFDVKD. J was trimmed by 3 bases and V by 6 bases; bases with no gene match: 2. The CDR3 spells CATSQDRGYEQYF. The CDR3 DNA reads TGTGCCACCAGTCAGGACAGGGGCTACGAGCAGTACTTC.

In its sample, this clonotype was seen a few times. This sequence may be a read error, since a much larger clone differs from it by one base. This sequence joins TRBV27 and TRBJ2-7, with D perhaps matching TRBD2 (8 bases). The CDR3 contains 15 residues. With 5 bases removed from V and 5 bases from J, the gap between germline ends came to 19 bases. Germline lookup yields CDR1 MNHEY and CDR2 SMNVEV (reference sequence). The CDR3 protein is CASSPTGAGLDEQYF. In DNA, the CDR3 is TGTGCCAGCAGTCCAACAGGGGCGGGACTAGACGAGCAGTACTTC.

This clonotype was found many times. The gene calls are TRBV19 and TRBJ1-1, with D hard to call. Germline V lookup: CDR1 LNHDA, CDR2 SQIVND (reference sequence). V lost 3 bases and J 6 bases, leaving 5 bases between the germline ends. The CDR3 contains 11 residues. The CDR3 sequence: CASSIGPEAFF. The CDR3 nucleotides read TGTGCCAGTAGTATCGGACCTGAAGCTTTCTTT.

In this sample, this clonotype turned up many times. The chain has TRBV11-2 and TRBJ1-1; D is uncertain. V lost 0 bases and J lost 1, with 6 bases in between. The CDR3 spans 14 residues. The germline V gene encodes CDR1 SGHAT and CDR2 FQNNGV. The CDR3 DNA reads TGTGCCAGCAGCTTAGATGGGGAGAACACTGAAGCTTTCTTT. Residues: CASSLDGENTEAFF.

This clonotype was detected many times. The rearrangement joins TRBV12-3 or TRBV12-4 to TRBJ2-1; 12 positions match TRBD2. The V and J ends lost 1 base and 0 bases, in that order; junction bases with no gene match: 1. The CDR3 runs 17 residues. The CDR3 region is CASSLVTSGSSYNEQFF. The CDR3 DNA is TGTGCCAGCAGTTTAGTGACTAGCGGGAGCTCCTACAATGAGCAGTTCTTC.

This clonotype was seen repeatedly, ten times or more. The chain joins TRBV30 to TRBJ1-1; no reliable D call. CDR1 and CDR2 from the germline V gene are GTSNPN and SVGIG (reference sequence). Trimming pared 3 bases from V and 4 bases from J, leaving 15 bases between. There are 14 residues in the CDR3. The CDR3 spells CAWSIGAGLTEAFF. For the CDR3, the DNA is TGTGCCTGGAGCATCGGCGCGGGTCTCACTGAAGCTTTCTTT.

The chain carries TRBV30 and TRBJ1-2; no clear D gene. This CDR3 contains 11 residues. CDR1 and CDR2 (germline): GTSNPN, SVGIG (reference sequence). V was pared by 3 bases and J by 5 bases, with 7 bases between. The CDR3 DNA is TGTGCCTGGAGCGACCTATATGGCTACACCTTC. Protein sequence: CAWSDLYGYTF.

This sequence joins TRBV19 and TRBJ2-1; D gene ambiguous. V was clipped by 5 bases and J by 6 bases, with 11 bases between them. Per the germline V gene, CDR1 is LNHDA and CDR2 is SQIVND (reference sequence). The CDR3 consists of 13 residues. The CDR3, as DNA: TGTGCCAGTAGTTACTCAGGCCCCAATGAGCAGTTCTTC. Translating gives CASSYSGPNEQFF.

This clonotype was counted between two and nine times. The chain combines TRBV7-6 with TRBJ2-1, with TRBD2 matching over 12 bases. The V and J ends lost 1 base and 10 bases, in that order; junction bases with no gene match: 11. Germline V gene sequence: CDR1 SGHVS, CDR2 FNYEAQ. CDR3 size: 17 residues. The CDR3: CASSLVASGRGRREQFF. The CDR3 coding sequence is TGTGCCAGCAGCTTAGTAGCTAGCGGGAGGGGTCGACGGGAGCAGTTCTTC.

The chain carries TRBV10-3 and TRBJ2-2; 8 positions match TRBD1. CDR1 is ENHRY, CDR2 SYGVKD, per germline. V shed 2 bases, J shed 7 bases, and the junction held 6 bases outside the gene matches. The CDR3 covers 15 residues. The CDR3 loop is CAISEGQGAFGELFF. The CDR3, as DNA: TGTGCCATCAGTGAGGGGCAGGGGGCCTTCGGGGAGCTGTTTTTT.

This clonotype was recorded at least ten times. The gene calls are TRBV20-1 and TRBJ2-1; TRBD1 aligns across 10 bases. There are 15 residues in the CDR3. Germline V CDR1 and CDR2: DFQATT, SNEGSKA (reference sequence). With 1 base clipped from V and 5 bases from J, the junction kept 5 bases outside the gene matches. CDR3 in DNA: TGCAGTGCTAGAGTCCGGGACAGGGGAGACAATGAGCAGTTCTTC. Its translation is CSARVRDRGDNEQFF.

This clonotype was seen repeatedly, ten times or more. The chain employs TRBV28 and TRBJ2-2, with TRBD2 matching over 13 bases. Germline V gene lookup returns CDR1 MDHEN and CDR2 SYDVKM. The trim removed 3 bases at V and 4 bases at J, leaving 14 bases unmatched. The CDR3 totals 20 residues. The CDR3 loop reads CASSLGWRTSGSGGTGELFF. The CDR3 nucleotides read TGTGCCAGCAGTTTGGGTTGGAGGACTAGCGGGAGCGGTGGCACCGGGGAGCTGTTTTTT.

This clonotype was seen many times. CDR3 sequence: CSVGTVEAFF. In nucleotides, the CDR3 is TGCAGCGTTGGGACAGTCGAAGCTTTCTTT. The rearrangement links TRBV29-1 to TRBJ1-1; tentative D call: TRBD1 (6 bases). Trimming took off 4 bases at V and 8 bases at J, with 8 bases between the two ends. This CDR3 is 10 amino acids long. Germline V gene sequence: CDR1 SQVTM, CDR2 ANQGSEA.

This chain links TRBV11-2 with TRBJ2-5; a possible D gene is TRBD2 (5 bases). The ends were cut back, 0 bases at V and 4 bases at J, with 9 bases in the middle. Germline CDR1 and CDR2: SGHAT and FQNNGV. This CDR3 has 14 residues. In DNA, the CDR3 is TGTGCCAGCAGCTTAGAGAGGGTGGCAGAGACCCAGTACTTC. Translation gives CASSLERVAETQYF.

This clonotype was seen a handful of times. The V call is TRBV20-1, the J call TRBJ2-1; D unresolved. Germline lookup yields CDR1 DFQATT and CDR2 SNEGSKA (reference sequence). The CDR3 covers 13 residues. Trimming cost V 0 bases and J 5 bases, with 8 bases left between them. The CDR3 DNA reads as TGCAGTGCTAGAGATCACGGAGACAATGAGCAGTTCTTC. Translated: CSARDHGDNEQFF.

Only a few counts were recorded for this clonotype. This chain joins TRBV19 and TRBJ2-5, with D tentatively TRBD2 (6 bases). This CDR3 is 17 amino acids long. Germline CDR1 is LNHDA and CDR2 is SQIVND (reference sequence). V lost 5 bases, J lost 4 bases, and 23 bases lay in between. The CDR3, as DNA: TGTGCCAGTAGTGCCCCCTCTGGAGGGGCCGATCGAGAGACCCAGTACTTC. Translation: CASSAPSGGADRETQYF.

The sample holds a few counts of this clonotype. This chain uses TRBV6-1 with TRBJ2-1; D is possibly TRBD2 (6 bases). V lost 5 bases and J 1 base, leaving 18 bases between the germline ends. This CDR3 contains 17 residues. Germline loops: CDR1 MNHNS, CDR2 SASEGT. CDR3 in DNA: TGTGCCAGCAGTTCCTTCTTGAGCGGGCCTTCCTACAATGAGCAGTTCTTC. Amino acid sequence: CASSSFLSGPSYNEQFF.